Listed here are 9 T cell receptor beta chains from one sample, sequenced in a study of immune cell composition in non-small cell lung cancer. TCRdb's table, derived via immunoSEQ multiplex PCR, lists solely in-frame clones and lacks some. This repertoire shows fewer than 15,000 clones, roughly 69% found once; its top ten account for around 8%. Material for sequencing was lung tumor tissue. The receptor set was obtained from a human donor with non-small cell lung cancer.

The chain has TRBV6-5 and TRBJ1-2, with D uncertain. Germline V gene sequence: CDR1 MNHEY, CDR2 SVGAGI. V gave up 6 bases and J gave up 4 bases, with 12 bases separating them. There are 13 residues in the CDR3. The CDR3 loop reads CASSYDIGYGYTF. In DNA, the CDR3 is TGTGCCAGCAGCTATGACATCGGCTATGGCTACACCTTC.

In its sample, this clone was seen a few times. The V gene is TRBV4-1, the J gene TRBJ2-3, with D uncertain. Germline values: CDR1 MGHRA, CDR2 YSYEKL. Trimming took 3 bases from V and 0 from J, leaving 13 bases between them. The CDR3 has 16 residues. The CDR3: CASSQVDSFSTDTQYF. CDR3 nucleotide sequence: TGCGCCAGCAGCCAGGTCGACTCGTTTAGCACAGATACGCAGTATTTT.

This clone was recorded once. At one end, the junction sequence differs from germline, possibly due to a read error. Other nucleotide sequences in the sample specify the same CDR3. The chain combines TRBV6-1 with TRBJ1-2; D perhaps matches TRBD1 (5 bases). Germline lookup yields CDR1 MNHNS and CDR2 SASEGT. The CDR3 runs 14 residues. The DNA for the CDR3 is TGTGCCAGCAGTGAAATGACAGCCTCCTATGGTTACACCTTC. This sequence encodes CASSEMTASYGYTF.

V usage is TRBV5-1 and J usage is TRBJ1-1, with D possibly matching TRBD1 (6 bases). V lost 4 bases and J 10 bases, leaving 17 bases between the germline ends. Germline assignment: CDR1 SGHRS and CDR2 YFSETQ. This CDR3 has 13 amino acids. The CDR3 DNA reads as TGCGCCAGCAGCGATTACAGGGAACGGGGAGCTTTCTTT. This gives the protein CASSDYRERGAFF.

The chain links TRBV4-1 to TRBJ1-1; D perhaps matches TRBD1 (6 bases). Trimming left V 4 bases short and J 5 bases short, with 17 bases between. The CDR3 covers 15 residues. The germline gives CDR1 MGHRA, CDR2 YSYEKL. CDR3 region: CASSPTPGAWTEAFF. The CDR3 nucleotides read TGCGCCAGCAGCCCTACCCCAGGGGCTTGGACTGAAGCTTTCTTT.

This clone was observed a few times. V gene TRBV15 combines with J gene TRBJ2-7, with D possibly matching TRBD2 (5 bases). The germline V and J ends were trimmed by 1 base and 1 base, with 5 bases remaining between them. The CDR3 sequence is 13 residues long. CDR1 and CDR2 from the germline V gene are LNHNV and YYDKDF (reference sequence). The DNA for the CDR3 is TGTGCCACCAGCAGAGGGACTTCCTACGAGCAGTACTTC. Translation gives CATSRGTSYEQYF.

The chain is built from TRBV5-5 and TRBJ2-2; 8 nucleotides align to TRBD1. CDR1 SGHKS and CDR2 YYEKEE come from the germline V gene (reference sequence). V gave up 1 base and J gave up 1 base; unmatched junction bases: 9. This CDR3 is built from 18 residues. Here the CDR3 reads CASSLKVMGQVNTGELFF. CDR3 DNA: TGTGCCAGCAGCTTGAAGGTGATGGGACAGGTGAACACCGGGGAGCTGTTTTTT.

The rearrangement uses TRBV29-1 and TRBJ1-2; D remains ambiguous. Per the germline V gene, CDR1 is SQVTM and CDR2 is ANQGSEA. V gave up 5 bases and J gave up 1 base, with 14 bases separating them. This CDR3 spans 14 amino acids. CDR3 loop: CSVFSVLGNYGYTF. CDR3 bases: TGCAGCGTTTTTTCGGTACTTGGTAACTATGGCTACACCTTC.

The chain links TRBV6-1 to TRBJ2-1; D is unclear. Trimming took off 4 bases at V and 0 bases at J, with 7 bases between the two ends. The CDR3 has 14 residues. Germline CDR1 reads MNHNS; CDR2 reads SASEGT. This CDR3 reads CASSAESSYNEQFF. In DNA form, the CDR3 reads TGTGCCAGCAGTGCGGAGAGCTCCTACAATGAGCAGTTCTTC.